This TCR beta chain is from a study of blood T cell repertoires in COVID-19. V lost 1 base, J lost 5 bases, and 14 bases lay in between. CDR1 KGHDR and CDR2 SFDVKD come from the germline V gene. This CDR3 region has 16 residues. Profiling relied on immunoSEQ multiplex PCR, and the TCRdb table lists in-frame clones only, not all of them. The sample lists nearly 110,000 clones, over 55% occurring once. This TCR was sampled from a human donor with acute or convalescent COVID-19. The donor label of this sample is uncertain. Sequenced sample: peripheral blood. The chain couples TRBV24-1 to TRBJ2-1; possible D gene TRBD2, 7 bases. The DNA for the CDR3 is TGTGCCACCAGTGATTTTAGGGGGGGGGCCAACAATGAGCAGTTCTTC. This codes for CATSDFRGGANNEQFF.